This T cell receptor (beta chain) was obtained from a study of molecular identifiers for immune sequencing clone quantification (dated by TCRdb to 2017 to 2018). Regarding the study in general: For a replicate experiment, RNA from about 20,000 or 100,000 naive CD8 T cells was divided into five aliquots, of which four were sequenced. This methods study benchmarked molecular-identifier clustering-based TCR repertoire sequencing (MIDCIRS) and TCR RNA copy counting, using CD8 T cells to do so.

Libraries of naive CD8 T cells were built from about 19,000 to 1,100,000 sorted cells, with 10%, 30% or 50% of the purified RNA used. Naive CD8 T cells were FACS-sorted as CD8+CD4-CCR7+CD45RA+ on a BD FACSAria II into RLT Plus buffer. Detection sensitivity was tested by spiking Jurkat RNA equal to around 11 TCR copies' worth into samples containing about 18,000-1,000,000 naive CD8 T cells. Enrichment of CD8 T cells was performed with RosetteSep CD8+ T Cell Enrichment Cocktail and Ficoll-Paque, after which ACK red cell lysis was carried out. Overall study results and their limits: Spiked-in Jurkat TCR RNA equal to a single cell's worth was reported to be detectable even within 1,100,000 naive CD8 T cells. Highly expanded clone sizes could be underestimated because identical TCR molecules may share a barcode. In CMV-specific effector cells, clones with more than 20 RNA copies contained over 99% of molecules, whereas in naive cells such clones contained under 1% of molecules. Spiked-in Jurkat TCR RNA (around 9 copies' worth), which is not part of the donor repertoire, was contained in the naive libraries. Without barcode sub-clustering, chimeric consensus sequences inflated TCR diversity; chimeras reached as high as 47%. Roughly 3 recovered TCR RNA copies per cell were obtained by modeling, versus 9 to 10 by digital PCR, implying a capture efficiency of about 30%.

The table lists this clonotype with many counts. It has no known antigen specificity. Qualities for individual bases were not recorded, and no much larger clone is one base off. Including cysteine and phenylalanine, the CDR3 has 14 amino acids. The DNA shown is the 42-base CDR3, in frame from base 1. CDR1 is given as SQVTM and CDR2 as ANQGSEA, both from the germline V gene. Clipping removes 7 bases from V and 2 bases from J, with 7 as the unmatched junction base count. Libraries came from PCR. Instrument on record: Illumina HiSeq 4000. Bulk TCR libraries were made following a previously described method, with the TCR primers given in Table S5. Purification of total RNA was performed with the Qiagen AllPrep DNA/RNA kit. Reads from multiple sequencing runs of the same library were pooled before analysis. As for the original processing: Only reads with exact TCR constant sequence were kept, trimmed to 150 nt, and grouped by their 12-nt molecular barcodes. Reads inside each barcode group were sub-clustered using a 15% Levenshtein threshold, and a quality-weighted consensus sequence was constructed for each RNA molecule. Non-functional sequences were removed, as were lower-count sequences one edit away from another. Based on fitting two negative binomial distributions, any barcode sub-cluster with under 20% of the maximum read count was discarded. Clones were called with MiXCR by TCRdb after fastp trimmed the public reads at Q25, and only in-frame beta chains were retained. For every CDR3 protein sequence, its rows merge into one entry that carries the most common genes and DNA. The authors' filters were not applied to this entry. A total of about 640,000 distinct CDR3 sequences appear in this sample, about 20% of them only once. The ten most abundant clones make up approximately 0.9% of the sample.

This sequence originates from a human donor in good health. Some libraries in this study had Jurkat cell RNA spiked in. Sequenced: naive CD8+ T cells from blood, with Jurkat cell RNA spiked in. The cell subset or site label on this specimen signifies: FACS-sorted CD8+CD4-CCR7+CD45RA+ naive T cells. Recombination connected TRBV29-1 to TRBJ2-3; TRBD2 lines up with 9 middle nucleotides. The DNA is as follows: TGCAGCGCAGGAGCGGGGGGAAACACAGATACGCAGTATTTT. Its translation reads: CSAGAGGNTDTQYF.